The 13 T cell receptor beta chains reported below all come from one sample, sequenced in a study of T cells expressing NK-cell markers. After re-calling the 5' RACE reads, TCRdb lists one entry per CDR3 protein, DNA absent. The sample includes 120,000 to 150,000 distinct CDR3 sequences. Material for sequencing was blood T cells: a sorted CD56 or NKG2C T cell subset, CD4+ or CD8+ T cells, or bulk PBMC T cells (not recorded which). The receptors come from a young man in good health.

The gene calls are TRBV12-3 or TRBV12-4 and TRBJ2-5. CDR3 length equals 13 residues. CDR3 loop: CASSLGFGETQYF.

The chain combines TRBV6-5 with TRBJ1-5; lacking DNA, the TRBD1 call made by TCRdb goes unchecked. The CDR3 has 14 amino acids. CDR1 MNHEY and CDR2 SVGAGI come from the germline V gene. CDR3 residues: CASSSGTEKKPQHF.

The CDR3: CASSIIIGGHEQFF. The J gene is TRBJ2-1, the V gene TRBV19; TCRdb lists TRBD1, though no DNA is available to test this call. The CDR3 loop spans 14 amino acids. CDR1 and CDR2 (germline): LNHDA, SQIVND (reference sequence).

The rearrangement joins TRBV23-1 to TRBJ2-3; with no DNA, the TCRdb D assignment of TRBD1 cannot be verified. TRBV23-1 is annotated as an ORF whose role is uncertain. The CDR3 runs 17 residues. The CDR3 spells CASSQDPGQGPTDTQYF.

The chain uses TRBV5-6 and TRBJ2-7; without DNA, the TCRdb call of TRBD2 cannot be checked. CDR1 is SGHDT, CDR2 YYEEEE, per germline. The CDR3 is 14 residues long. CDR3 sequence: CASSVGGPGYEQYF.

The chain uses TRBV28 and TRBJ2-1; the D call of TRBD1 rests on TCRdb alone, since no DNA is present to check it. The length of the CDR3 is 16 residues. CDR1 is MDHEN, CDR2 SYDVKM, per germline. CDR3 amino acids: CASSSFSTGPYNEQFF.

This chain uses TRBV27 with TRBJ2-1; TCRdb's assignment of TRBD2 cannot be checked, as there is no DNA. CDR1 is MNHEY, CDR2 SMNVEV, per germline (reference sequence). The CDR3 totals 14 residues. The CDR3 loop reads CASSSTSGRNEQFF.

This chain joins TRBV7-2 and TRBJ2-4. Germline V gene lookup returns CDR1 SGHTA and CDR2 FQGNSA. The CDR3 sequence is 17 residues long. CDR3 sequence: CASSLASGRAAKNIQYF.

The J gene is TRBJ2-7, the V gene TRBV5-4; there is no DNA to check the TCRdb D call of TRBD2. This CDR3 comprises 16 residues. Germline V gives CDR1 SGHNT, CDR2 YYREEE (reference sequence). CDR3 loop: CASSSGLAGEAYEQYF.

The chain has TRBV20-1 and TRBJ1-1. This CDR3 is 11 amino acids long. Germline V gives CDR1 DFQATT, CDR2 SNEGSKA (reference sequence). The CDR3 reads CSARVSQEAFF.

V is TRBV4-1 and J is TRBJ2-6. Looked up from germline, CDR1 is MGHRA and CDR2 is YSYEKL. This CDR3 contains 15 residues. The CDR3 region is CASSLVISGANVLTF.

The chain is built from TRBV2 and TRBJ1-6. There are 18 residues in the CDR3. CDR1 and CDR2 from the germline V gene are SNHLY and FYNNEI. This CDR3 is CASIGVKTHERNNSPLHF.

The chain joins TRBV3-1 to TRBJ2-2; TCRdb's D gene call, TRBD2, goes unchecked for lack of DNA. Germline V gene lookup returns CDR1 LGHDT and CDR2 YNNKEL (reference sequence). The CDR3 spans 16 residues. The CDR3 is CASSHGTSGRAGELFF.